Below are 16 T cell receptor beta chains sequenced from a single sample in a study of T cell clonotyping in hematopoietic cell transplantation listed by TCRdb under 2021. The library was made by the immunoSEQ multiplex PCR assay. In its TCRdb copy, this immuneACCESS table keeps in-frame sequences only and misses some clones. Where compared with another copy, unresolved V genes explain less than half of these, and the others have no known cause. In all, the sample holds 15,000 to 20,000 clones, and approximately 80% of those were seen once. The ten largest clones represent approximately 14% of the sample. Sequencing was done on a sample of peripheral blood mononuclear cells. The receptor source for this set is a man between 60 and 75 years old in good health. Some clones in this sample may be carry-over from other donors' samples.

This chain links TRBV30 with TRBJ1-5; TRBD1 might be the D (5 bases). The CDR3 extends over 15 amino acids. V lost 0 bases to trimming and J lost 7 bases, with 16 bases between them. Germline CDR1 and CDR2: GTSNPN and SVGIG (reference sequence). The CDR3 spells CAWSVRLGTTQPQHF. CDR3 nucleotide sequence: TGTGCCTGGAGTGTACGGTTGGGGACGACACAGCCCCAGCATTTT.

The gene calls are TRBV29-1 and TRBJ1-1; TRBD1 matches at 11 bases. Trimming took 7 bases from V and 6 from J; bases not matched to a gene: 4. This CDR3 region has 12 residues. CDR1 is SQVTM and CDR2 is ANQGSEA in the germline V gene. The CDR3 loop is CSAGQGDAEAFF. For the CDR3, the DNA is TGCAGCGCGGGACAGGGGGATGCTGAAGCTTTCTTT. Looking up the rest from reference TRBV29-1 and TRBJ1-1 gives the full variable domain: SAVISQKPSRDICQRGTSLTIQCQVDSQVTMMFWYRQQPGQSLTLIATANQGSEATYESGFVIDKFPISRPNLTFSTLTVSNMSPEDSSIYLCSAGQGDAEAFFGQGTRLTVV.

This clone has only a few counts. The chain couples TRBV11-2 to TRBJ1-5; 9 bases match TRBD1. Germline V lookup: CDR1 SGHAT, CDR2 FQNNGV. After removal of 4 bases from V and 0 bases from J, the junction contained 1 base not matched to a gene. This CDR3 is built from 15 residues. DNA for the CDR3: TGTGCCAGCAGCTCGACAGGGGGTAGCAATCAGCCCCAGCATTTT. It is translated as CASSSTGGSNQPQHF.

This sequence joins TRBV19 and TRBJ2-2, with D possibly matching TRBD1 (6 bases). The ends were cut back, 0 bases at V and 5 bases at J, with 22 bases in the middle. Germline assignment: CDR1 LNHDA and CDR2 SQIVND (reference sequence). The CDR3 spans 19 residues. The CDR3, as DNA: TGTGCCAGTAGTATAGATTTCCCACAGGGCGAAAGTGAAACCGGGGAGCTGTTTTTT. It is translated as CASSIDFPQGESETGELFF.

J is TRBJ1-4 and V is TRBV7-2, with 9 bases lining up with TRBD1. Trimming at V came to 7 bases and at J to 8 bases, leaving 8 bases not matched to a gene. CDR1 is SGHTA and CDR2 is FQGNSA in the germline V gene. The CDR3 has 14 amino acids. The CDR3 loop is CASTFRTGAEKLFF. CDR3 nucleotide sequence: TGTGCCAGCACCTTCAGGACAGGGGCAGAAAAACTGTTTTTT.

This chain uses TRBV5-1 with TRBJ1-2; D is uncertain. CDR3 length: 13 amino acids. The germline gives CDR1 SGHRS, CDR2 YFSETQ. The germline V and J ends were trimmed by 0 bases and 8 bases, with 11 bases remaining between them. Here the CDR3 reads CASSLDGFRGYTF. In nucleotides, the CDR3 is TGCGCCAGCAGCTTGGATGGGTTCCGAGGCTACACCTTC.

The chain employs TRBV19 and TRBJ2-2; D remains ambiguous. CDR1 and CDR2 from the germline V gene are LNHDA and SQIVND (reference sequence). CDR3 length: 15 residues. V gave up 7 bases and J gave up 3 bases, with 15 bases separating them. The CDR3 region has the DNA TGTGCCAGTATCGGATCAGACGGTTACACCGGGGAGCTGTTTTTT. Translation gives CASIGSDGYTGELFF. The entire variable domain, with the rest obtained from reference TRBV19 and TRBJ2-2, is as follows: DGGITQSPKYLFRKEGQNVTLSCEQNLNHDAMYWYRQDPGQGLRLIYYSQIVNDFQKGDIAEGYSVSREKKESFPLTVTSAQKNPTAFYLCASIGSDGYTGELFFGEGSRLTVL.

The CDR3 DNA sequence: TGTGCCAGCAGTTACTCAGGGGGCACAGATACGCAGTATTTT. Translating it yields CASSYSGGTDTQYF. This chain connects TRBV6-5 to TRBJ2-3, with D possibly matching TRBD1 (5 bases). V was trimmed by 0 bases and J by 1 base, leaving 5 bases between them. The CDR3 runs 14 residues. Germline V gives CDR1 MNHEY, CDR2 SVGAGI.

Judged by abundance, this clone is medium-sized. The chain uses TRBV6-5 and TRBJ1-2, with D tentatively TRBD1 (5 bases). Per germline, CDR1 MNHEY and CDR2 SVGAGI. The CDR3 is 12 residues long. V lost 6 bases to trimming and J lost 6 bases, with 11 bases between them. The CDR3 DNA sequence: TGTGCCAGCAGCTTGGGGGGGGATGGCTACACCTTC. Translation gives CASSLGGDGYTF.

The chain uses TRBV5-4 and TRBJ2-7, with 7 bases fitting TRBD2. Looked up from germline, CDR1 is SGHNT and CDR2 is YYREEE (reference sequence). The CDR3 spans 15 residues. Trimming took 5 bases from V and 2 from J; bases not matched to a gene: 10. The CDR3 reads CASSSLIGRAYEQYF. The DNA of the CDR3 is TGTGCCAGCAGTTCTTTAATAGGGAGGGCCTACGAGCAGTACTTC.

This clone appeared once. The CDR3 sequence: CAWRQGGEQYF. CDR3 sequence (DNA): TGTGCCTGGAGACAGGGGGGCGAGCAGTACTTC. This chain connects TRBV30 to TRBJ2-7, with 8 nucleotides matching TRBD1. Germline CDR1 is GTSNPN and CDR2 is SVGIG (reference sequence). V dropped 3 bases and J dropped 6; count of bases not matched to a gene: 1. The CDR3 runs 11 residues.

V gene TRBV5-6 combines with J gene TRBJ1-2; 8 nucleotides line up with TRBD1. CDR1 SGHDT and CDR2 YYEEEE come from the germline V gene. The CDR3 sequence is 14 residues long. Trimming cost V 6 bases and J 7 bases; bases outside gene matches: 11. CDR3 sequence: CASNIGQGLIGYTF. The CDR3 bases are TGTGCCAGCAATATCGGACAGGGTTTAATTGGCTACACCTTC.

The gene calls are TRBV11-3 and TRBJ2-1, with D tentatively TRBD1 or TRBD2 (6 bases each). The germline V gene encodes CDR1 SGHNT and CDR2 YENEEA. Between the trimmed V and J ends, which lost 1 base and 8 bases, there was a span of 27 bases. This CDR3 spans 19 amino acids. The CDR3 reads CASSLAGSPVGGSTDEQFF. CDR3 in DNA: TGTGCCAGCAGCTTAGCGGGCTCCCCGGTGGGGGGCAGTACAGATGAGCAGTTCTTC.

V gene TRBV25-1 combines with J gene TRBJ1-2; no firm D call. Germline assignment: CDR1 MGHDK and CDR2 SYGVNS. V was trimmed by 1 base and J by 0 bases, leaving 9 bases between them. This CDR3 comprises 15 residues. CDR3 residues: CASSESSAANYGYTF. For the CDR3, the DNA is TGTGCCAGCAGTGAATCTTCAGCTGCTAACTATGGCTACACCTTC.

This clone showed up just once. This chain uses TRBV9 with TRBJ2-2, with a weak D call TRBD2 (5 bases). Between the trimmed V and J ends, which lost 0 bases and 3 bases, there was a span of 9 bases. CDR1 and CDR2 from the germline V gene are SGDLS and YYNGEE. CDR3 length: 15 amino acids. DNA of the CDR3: TGTGCCAGCAGCGTAGATTTCGGGGACACCGGGGAGCTGTTTTTT. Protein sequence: CASSVDFGDTGELFF.

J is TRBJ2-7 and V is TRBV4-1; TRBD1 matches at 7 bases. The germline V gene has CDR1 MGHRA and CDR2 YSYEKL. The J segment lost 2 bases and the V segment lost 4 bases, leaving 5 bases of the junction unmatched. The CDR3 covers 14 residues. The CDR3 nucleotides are TGCGCCAGCAGCCTCATGACAGGGCCCTACGAGCAGTACTTC. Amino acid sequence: CASSLMTGPYEQYF.